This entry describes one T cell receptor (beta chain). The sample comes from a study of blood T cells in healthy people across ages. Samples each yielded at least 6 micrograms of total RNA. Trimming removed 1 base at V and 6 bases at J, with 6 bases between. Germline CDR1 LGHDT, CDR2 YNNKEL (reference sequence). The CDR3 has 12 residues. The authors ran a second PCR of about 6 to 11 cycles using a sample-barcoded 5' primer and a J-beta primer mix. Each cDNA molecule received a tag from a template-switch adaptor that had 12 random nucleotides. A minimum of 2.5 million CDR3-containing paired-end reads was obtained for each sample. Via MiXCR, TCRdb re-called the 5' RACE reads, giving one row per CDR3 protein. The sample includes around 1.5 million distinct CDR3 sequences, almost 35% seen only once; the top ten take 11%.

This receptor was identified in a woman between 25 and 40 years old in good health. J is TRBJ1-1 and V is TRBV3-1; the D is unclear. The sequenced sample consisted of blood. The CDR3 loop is CASSQGRAEAFF. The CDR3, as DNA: TGTGCCAGCAGCCAAGGAAGGGCTGAAGCTTTCTTT.